Listed below are T cell receptor beta chains from one sample, sequenced in a study of shared clonotypes between healthy human individuals. Clones were sequenced by immunoSEQ multiplex PCR, and TCRdb holds only the in-frame ones, with some missing. Of approximately 810,000 clones listed, 90% to 95% are singletons. Sequences were obtained from naive CD8+ T cells sorted from blood. Receptor source: a man under 40 in good health. The CDR3 runs from the conserved cysteine through the conserved F or W. A D gene is named only where the DNA matches it firmly. Clone size is given for some rows only: seen once, a few or many times, or a class if the clone is expanded.

-	TRBV4-3	TRBJ1-2	TRBD1	CASSQAQGAGDGYTF	TGCGCCAGCAGCCAAGCTCAGGGGGCCGGGGATGGCTACACCTTC
-	TRBV7-9	TRBJ2-1	TRBD2	CASSSFRGGTYNEQFF	TGTGCCAGCAGCTCATTTCGGGGAGGGACCTACAATGAGCAGTTCTTC
-	TRBV5-6	TRBJ2-1	-	CASSVRAEGGRDYNEQFF	TGTGCCAGCAGCGTACGTGCGGAGGGGGGTCGGGACTACAATGAGCAGTTCTTC
-	TRBV5-5	TRBJ1-5	-	CASSLGGISNQPQHF	TGTGCCAGCAGCTTGGGAGGGATTAGCAATCAGCCCCAGCATTTT
-	TRBV7-9	TRBJ2-7	-	CASSLGTTYEQYF	TGTGCCAGCAGCTTAGGCACGACCTACGAGCAGTACTTC
-	TRBV27	TRBJ2-1	-	CASSFLDEQFF	TGTGCCAGCAGTTTTCTAGATGAGCAGTTCTTC
-	TRBV29-1	TRBJ1-5	-	CSVEDRGEPQHF	TGCAGCGTTGAAGATCGAGGGGAGCCCCAGCATTTT
once	TRBV7-2	TRBJ2-5	TRBD2	CASSLPSAAGGTGEETQYF	TGTGCCAGCAGCTTACCTAGCGCGGCGGGGGGCACAGGAGAGGAGACCCAGTACTTC
-	TRBV13	TRBJ2-7	TRBD1	CASSLRQGAHEQYF	TGTGCCAGCAGCTTGAGGCAGGGGGCCCACGAGCAGTACTTC
-	TRBV28	TRBJ1-1	-	CASSFVLEGLNTEAFF	TGTGCCAGCAGTTTTGTTTTGGAGGGCTTGAACACTGAAGCTTTCTTT
-	TRBV6-5	TRBJ2-7	-	CASSLGQFYEQYF	TGTGCCAGCAGTTTAGGACAGTTCTACGAGCAGTACTTC
-	TRBV5-6	TRBJ2-5	TRBD1	CASSAKLGQGQVQETQYF	TGTGCCAGCAGCGCAAAACTAGGACAGGGCCAAGTTCAAGAGACCCAGTACTTC
few	TRBV28	TRBJ2-2	-	CASSSTPTGELFF	TGTGCCAGCAGTTCGACCCCCACCGGGGAGCTGTTTTTT